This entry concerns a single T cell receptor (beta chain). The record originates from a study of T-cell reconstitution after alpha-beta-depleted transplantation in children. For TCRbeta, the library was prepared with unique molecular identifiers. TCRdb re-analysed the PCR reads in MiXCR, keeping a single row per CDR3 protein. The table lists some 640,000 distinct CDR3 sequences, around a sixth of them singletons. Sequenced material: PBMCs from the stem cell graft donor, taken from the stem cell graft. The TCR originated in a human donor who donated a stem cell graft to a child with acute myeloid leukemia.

For the CDR3, the DNA is TGTGCCAGCAGCGCCGGTCGACATCAGGGTTTCGATGAGCAGTTCTTC. Its protein is CASSAGRHQGFDEQFF. V gene TRBV13 combines with J gene TRBJ2-1; D might be TRBD1 (5 bases). Deletions cut 5 bases from V and 8 bases from J, with 22 bases between. From germline, CDR1 is PRHDT and CDR2 FYEKMQ (reference sequence). The CDR3 is made up of 16 amino acids.